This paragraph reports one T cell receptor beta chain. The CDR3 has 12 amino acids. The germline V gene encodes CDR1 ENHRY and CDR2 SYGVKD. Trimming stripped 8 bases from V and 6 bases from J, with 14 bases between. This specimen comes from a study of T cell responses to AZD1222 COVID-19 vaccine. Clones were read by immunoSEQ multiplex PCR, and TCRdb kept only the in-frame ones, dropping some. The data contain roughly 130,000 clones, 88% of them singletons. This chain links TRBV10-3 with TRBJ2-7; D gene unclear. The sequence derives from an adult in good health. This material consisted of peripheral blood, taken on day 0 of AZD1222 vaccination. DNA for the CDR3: TGTGCCATCGGACCCAGCCCGGGCGAGCAGTACTTC. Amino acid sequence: CAIGPSPGEQYF.